The clone carrying this T cell receptor beta chain appeared a single time. These data originate in a study of blood T cell repertoires in COVID-19. Method: immunoSEQ multiplex PCR; TCRdb's copy keeps in-frame clones and lacks some. The table has about 42,000 clones, around 84% seen once; the top ten hold roughly three fifths. The receptor comes from a man aged 70 or older with acute or convalescent COVID-19. Sequences were obtained from peripheral blood.

The CDR3 loop reads CASSPGLAQNEQFF. DNA of the CDR3: TGTGCCAGCAGCCCAGGACTAGCCCAAAATGAGCAGTTCTTC. The gene calls are TRBV9 and TRBJ2-1; 8 nucleotides align to TRBD2. The CDR3 is made up of 14 amino acids. Germline loops: CDR1 SGDLS, CDR2 YYNGEE. J gave up 7 bases and V 4 bases, and 7 bases lay outside the gene matches.